The 11 T cell receptor beta chains listed next were all sequenced from one sample in a study of T cell repertoires in cytomegalovirus infection. TCRdb re-called the reads with MiXCR, one entry per CDR3 protein. The sample lists hundreds of thousands of distinct CDR3 sequences, about 11% occurring once. Specimen: PBMCs. The source of these receptors is a human donor in good health (CMV status not recorded). Some clones in this sample may be carry-over from other donors' samples.

This sequence joins TRBV2 and TRBJ2-1, with D hard to call. The V gene's germline CDR1 is SNHLY and CDR2 FYNNEI. V lost 0 bases to trimming and J lost 1 base, with 7 bases between them. The CDR3 has 15 amino acids. CDR3 nucleotide sequence: TGTGCCAGCAGTGAAGCGCTCCGGTCCTACAATGAGCAGTTCTTC. Its protein product is CASSEALRSYNEQFF.

This clonotype was seen many times. J is TRBJ2-7 and V is TRBV28; D tentatively reads TRBD1 or TRBD2 (5 bases each). Germline V gives CDR1 MDHEN, CDR2 SYDVKM. The CDR3 length is 15 residues. Trimming removed 5 bases at V and 6 bases at J, with 20 bases between. CDR3 coding DNA: TGTGCCAGCAGTGCTCCGGGACCCGCGGGCCCCGAGCAGTACTTC. It encodes CASSAPGPAGPEQYF.

This clonotype was seen ten or more times. The rearrangement links TRBV18 to TRBJ2-3, with 7 nucleotides matching TRBD1. The CDR3 has 17 residues. Per the germline V gene, CDR1 is KGHSH and CDR2 is LQKENI. Germline trimming cut 0 bases from V and 2 bases from J; bases unmatched to any gene: 8. In nucleotides, the CDR3 is TGTGCCAGCTCACCACCAACGGGACAGTCTTCCACAGATACGCAGTATTTT. The encoded protein is CASSPPTGQSSTDTQYF.

The chain couples TRBV7-3 to TRBJ2-3, with TRBD1 matching over 9 bases. The CDR3 spans 15 residues. The V and J ends lost 5 bases and 3 bases, in that order; junction bases with no gene match: 6. The V gene's germline CDR1 is SGHTA and CDR2 FQGTGA. The CDR3 bases are TGTGCCAGCAGCCAGCGGACAGGGGAAACAGATACGCAGTATTTT. It specifies CASSQRTGETDTQYF.

The chain couples TRBV7-9 to TRBJ1-4, with TRBD1 matching 10 bases. The germline V gene encodes CDR1 SEHNR and CDR2 FQNEAQ (reference sequence). After removal of 4 bases from V and 12 bases from J, the junction contained 11 bases not matched to a gene. There are 15 residues in the CDR3. CDR3 bases: TGTGCCAGCAGCTCCAACCGGGACAGGGGAGAGGAACTGTTTTTT. Translated: CASSSNRDRGEELFF.

This sequence joins TRBV29-1 and TRBJ2-5; D is ambiguous. Trimming removed 5 bases at V and 3 bases at J, with 10 bases between. The CDR3 is 12 amino acids. In germline, CDR1 is SQVTM, CDR2 ANQGSEA. The CDR3 here is CSVIPVEETQYF. DNA of the CDR3: TGCAGCGTTATCCCAGTCGAAGAGACCCAGTACTTC.

This chain links TRBV28 with TRBJ2-7; 10 bases fit TRBD2. This CDR3 is built from 15 residues. The V segment lost 7 bases and the J segment 5 bases; nucleotides outside the gene matches: 11. Per the germline V gene, CDR1 is MDHEN and CDR2 is SYDVKM. The CDR3 DNA reads TGTGCCAGCACACCAGCGGGAGGGAGAGCGGACGAGCAGTACTTC. Amino acid sequence: CASTPAGGRADEQYF. Full variable domain (outside the CDR3, taken from reference TRBV28 and TRBJ2-7): DVKVTQSSRYLVKRTGEKVFLECVQDMDHENMFWYRQDPGLGLRLIYFSYDVKMKEKGDIPEGYSVSREKKERFSLILESASTNQTSMYLCASTPAGGRADEQYFGPGTRLTVT.

The chain combines TRBV9 with TRBJ2-5; D might be TRBD1 (5 bases). With 0 bases removed from V and 2 bases from J, the gap between germline ends came to 11 bases. The CDR3 consists of 15 residues. CDR1 and CDR2 from the germline V gene are SGDLS and YYNGEE. The DNA of the CDR3 is TGTGCCAGCAGCGTAGAGGCAGGGTGGCAAGAGACCCAGTACTTC. It specifies CASSVEAGWQETQYF.

There are many counts of this clonotype. The V gene is TRBV2, the J gene TRBJ2-4; D ambiguous. Germline-derived CDR1 and CDR2 are SNHLY and FYNNEI. The CDR3 contains 17 residues. Trimming removed 6 bases from V and 0 bases from J, with 18 bases in between. For the CDR3, the DNA is TGTGCCAGCAGACCTACGCAGATCTTGCTAGCCAAAAACATTCAGTACTTC. It specifies CASRPTQILLAKNIQYF.

The V call is TRBV5-1, the J call TRBJ1-2; D is uncertain. Trimming took 4 bases from V and 5 from J, leaving 9 bases between them. Germline lookup yields CDR1 SGHRS and CDR2 YFSETQ. This CDR3 is 12 amino acids long. CDR3 region: CASSTDGYGYTF. CDR3 nucleotides: TGCGCCAGCAGCACGGACGGATATGGCTACACCTTC.

In its sample, this clonotype was seen many times. The V gene is TRBV7-2, the J gene TRBJ1-3, with a possible D match to TRBD1 (6 bases). CDR3 length: 15 residues. Trimming left V 5 bases short and J 5 bases short, with 16 bases between. Germline V gene data show CDR1 as SGHTA and CDR2 as FQGNSA. For the CDR3, the DNA is TGTGCCAGCAGCCCTTGGACAGCCAACAGAAACACCATATATTTT. It specifies CASSPWTANRNTIYF.